Each of the 16 T cell receptor beta chains below was sequenced from the same sample in a study of CD8+ T cells in alopecia areata. Noted treatment: oral pan-JAK inhibitor, 5-10 mg twice daily. Isolated RNA was reverse transcribed into cDNA used as the sequencing template. TCRdb keeps only in-frame clones here, not all; method: immunoSEQ multiplex PCR. This table holds some 200,000 clones, 58% found once. The sample here was CD4+ T cells sorted from blood, taken at week 24, from a patient treated with tofacitinib. The receptors were gathered from a human donor with alopecia areata.

The chain carries TRBV7-2 and TRBJ2-1; 9 bases match TRBD2. The CDR3 has 15 residues. J lost 2 bases, V lost 3 bases, and 2 bases had no gene match. The V gene's germline CDR1 is SGHTA and CDR2 FQGNSA. The CDR3 region is CASSFGGRAYNEQFF. CDR3 sequence (DNA): TGTGCCAGCAGCTTTGGCGGGAGGGCCTACAATGAGCAGTTCTTC.

The J gene is TRBJ1-1, the V gene TRBV5-1; weak D call: TRBD1 (5 bases). CDR1 and CDR2 (germline): SGHRS, YFSETQ. The CDR3 has 14 amino acids. Between the trimmed V and J ends, which lost 3 bases and 3 bases, there was a span of 12 bases. The CDR3 nucleotides read TGCGCCAGCAGCTCGCAGGGTTCGGACACTGAAGCTTTCTTT. This translates into CASSSQGSDTEAFF.

A word on this clone: The germline gene is not matched at one end of the junction; a read error may be the cause. V and J are TRBV29-1 and TRBJ1-3; D is ambiguous. This CDR3 contains 13 residues. The germline V gene has CDR1 SQVTM and CDR2 ANQGSEA. The CDR3 loop reads CSVQDYSGNTIYF. CDR3 nucleotides: TGCAGCGTTCAAGACTACTCTGGAAACACCATATATTTT. Supplemented by reference TRBV29-1 and TRBJ1-3, the full variable domain reads SAVISQKPSRDICQRGTSLTIQCQVDSQVTMMFWYRQQPGQSLTLIATANQGSEATYESGFVIDKFPISRPNLTFSTLTVSNMSPEDSSIYLCSVQDYSGNTIYFGEGSWLTVV.

The chain's CDR3 is CSVPTGTGDVEAFF. CDR3 nucleotides: TGCAGCGTCCCAACCGGGACAGGGGACGTTGAAGCTTTCTTT. The chain recombines TRBV29-1 with TRBJ1-1; 10 bases match TRBD1. V gave up 6 bases and J gave up 7 bases; unmatched junction bases: 11. CDR3 length equals 14 residues. Germline V CDR1 and CDR2: SQVTM, ANQGSEA.

The sample holds a few counts of this clone. This rearrangement joins TRBV7-9 to TRBJ2-2; 7 bases are a match to TRBD1. Trimming took 5 bases from V and 2 from J; bases not matched to a gene: 2. The CDR3 extends over 14 amino acids. Per the germline V gene, CDR1 is SEHNR and CDR2 is FQNEAQ (reference sequence). The CDR3 bases are TGTGCCAGCAGCCCAGGGGGAAACACCGGGGAGCTGTTTTTT. Translating gives CASSPGGNTGELFF.

This sequence joins TRBV4-1 and TRBJ2-7; a weak D match, TRBD2 (6 bases). V lost 1 base, J lost 2 bases, and 15 bases lay in between. The CDR3 contains 16 residues. Germline V gene sequence: CDR1 MGHRA, CDR2 YSYEKL. The CDR3 is CASSQGNRGATYEQYF. The CDR3 nucleotides are TGCGCCAGCAGCCAAGGCAATCGCGGGGCCACCTACGAGCAGTACTTC.

A few counts support this clone. This rearrangement joins TRBV7-9 to TRBJ2-3; perhaps D is TRBD1 or TRBD2 (5 bases each). The CDR3 loop spans 15 amino acids. Germline lookup yields CDR1 SEHNR and CDR2 FQNEAQ (reference sequence). V was cut by 3 bases and J by 2 bases, with 12 bases left in between. In DNA, the CDR3 is TGTGCCAGCAGCTTTTCCGGGACGCCCACAGATACGCAGTATTTT. Protein sequence: CASSFSGTPTDTQYF.

The chain is built from TRBV7-2 and TRBJ2-7; D possibly corresponds to TRBD1 (6 bases). Trimming removed 5 bases at V and 6 bases at J, with 14 bases between. Germline lookup yields CDR1 SGHTA and CDR2 FQGNSA. This CDR3 is built from 13 residues. The CDR3 sequence: CASSVRGPSEQYF. For the CDR3, the DNA is TGTGCCAGCAGCGTCAGGGGCCCGAGCGAGCAGTACTTC.

The chain couples TRBV7-2 to TRBJ2-7, with 13 bases matching TRBD2. The germline V gene has CDR1 SGHTA and CDR2 FQGNSA. The CDR3 consists of 17 residues. With 0 bases clipped from V and 1 base from J, the junction kept 3 bases outside the gene matches. The CDR3 loop is CASSLAGGLAGSYEQYF. The CDR3 DNA follows: TGTGCCAGCAGCTTAGCTGGGGGACTAGCGGGGTCCTACGAGCAGTACTTC.

This clone was seen once. This chain joins TRBV10-3 and TRBJ2-7; 7 bases match TRBD2. Germline loops: CDR1 ENHRY, CDR2 SYGVKD. The ends lost 6 bases at V and 4 bases at J; junction bases unmatched: 0. The CDR3 is 11 residues long. Here the CDR3 DNA reads TGTGCCATCAGGGGGGGGTACGAGCAGTACTTC. Translating it yields CAIRGGYEQYF.

This clone was counted between two and nine times. V gene TRBV4-1 combines with J gene TRBJ1-2; no definite D call. Trimming took 1 base from V and 1 from J, leaving 7 bases between them. Germline V CDR1 and CDR2: MGHRA, YSYEKL. The CDR3 runs to 14 residues. CDR3 nucleotide sequence: TGCGCCAGCAGCCAAGTTGAGGTTAACTATGGCTACACCTTC. It translates to CASSQVEVNYGYTF.

The chain has TRBV5-4 and TRBJ1-1; tentatively, D is TRBD1 (6 bases). The CDR3 is made up of 12 amino acids. Trimming took off 4 bases at V and 9 bases at J, with 13 bases between the two ends. The germline V gene encodes CDR1 SGHNT and CDR2 YYREEE (reference sequence). The CDR3 here is CASSRLQGKAFF. The CDR3 region has the DNA TGTGCCAGCAGCAGGTTACAGGGCAAAGCTTTCTTT.

The chain carries TRBV6-6 and TRBJ2-3, with TRBD1 identical over 7 bases. The germline gives CDR1 MNHNY, CDR2 SVGAGI (reference sequence). V dropped 4 bases and J dropped 5; count of bases not matched to a gene: 3. The CDR3 contains 13 residues. The CDR3: CASSSAGGDTQYF. The CDR3 region has the DNA TGTGCCAGCAGTTCGGCAGGGGGAGATACGCAGTATTTT.

The chain employs TRBV2 and TRBJ1-1, with TRBD1 matching over 8 bases. With 2 bases clipped from V and 2 bases from J, the junction kept 1 base outside the gene matches. CDR3 length: 14 amino acids. The germline CDR1 and CDR2 sequences are SNHLY and FYNNEI. The CDR3 reads CASSEQGANTEAFF. CDR3 DNA: TGTGCCAGCAGTGAACAGGGGGCCAACACTGAAGCTTTCTTT.

The gene calls are TRBV30 and TRBJ2-7, with a weak D call TRBD1 (5 bases). V was trimmed by 0 bases and J by 3 bases, leaving 9 bases between them. CDR1 and CDR2 from the germline V gene are GTSNPN and SVGIG (reference sequence). The CDR3 length is 13 residues. Here the CDR3 reads CAWSVQENYEQYF. CDR3 in DNA: TGTGCCTGGAGTGTACAGGAGAACTACGAGCAGTACTTC.

There are a few counts of this clone. The rearrangement links TRBV23-1 to TRBJ2-1, with TRBD1 matching 9 bases. TRBV23-1 is an ORF, and what it does is uncertain. The CDR3 totals 16 residues. The J segment lost 2 bases and the V segment lost 2 bases, leaving 4 bases of the junction unmatched. The CDR3 coding sequence is TGCGCCAGCAGTCAAGGCACAGGGGGCGCCTACAATGAGCAGTTCTTC. Protein product: CASSQGTGGAYNEQFF.